This T cell receptor (beta chain) stems from a study of T cells in women clearing cervical HPV infection. For the study at large: HLA type could not be excluded as a confounder. General study points: Cases carried less TRBV6-7 than controls: 0.11% versus 0.16%.

Cervical HPV DNA detected by MY09/MY11 PCR, typed by dot-blot. For this clone: Its antigen is not known. The CDR3 end lies 3 residues beyond the end of the read and is filled in from the germline J gene.

Sequencing used immunoSEQ multiplex PCR; TCRdb keeps in-frame clones, though not all of them. This sample carries 30,000 to 35,000 clones, with under 5% going to the ten biggest clones. Germline values: CDR1 MNHEY, CDR2 SVGEGT. The CDR3 is 15 residues long. The V and J ends lost 2 bases and 2 bases respectively, with 11 bases between them. This receptor was identified in a woman aged 18 to 75 with a cervical HPV16 infection that either progressed to CIN3+ or cleared (not recorded which). The chain joins TRBV6-2 or TRBV6-3 to TRBJ2-3; D ambiguous. Sequenced: blood buffy coat. Here the CDR3 reads CASSYRGSYTDTQYF. The sequenced CDR3 bases are TGTGCCAGCAGTTACCGCGGTTCCTACACAGATACG.